A single TCR beta chain is shown here with its context. Its antigen is undetermined. The assay was immunoSEQ multiplex PCR, and TCRdb's table has in-frame clones only and misses some. Of some 98,000 clones listed, more than 70% are singletons. The germline gives CDR1 LNHNV, CDR2 YYDKDF (reference sequence). The CDR3 is made up of 15 amino acids. Deletions cut 1 base from V and 6 bases from J, with 12 bases between. This entry belongs to a study of T cell responses to AZD1222 COVID-19 vaccine. Study conclusions and caveats: Clonal diversity was possibly underestimated, and white British individuals and females predominated among donors. Repertoires were obtained only post-peak T cell response.

The V gene is TRBV15, the J gene TRBJ1-4; weak D call: TRBD1 (6 bases). This specimen consisted of peripheral blood, obtained 28 days after the second AZD1222 dose. This sequence was found in an adult who received the AZD1222 COVID-19 vaccine. As DNA, the CDR3 is TGTGCCACCAGCAGAGGGGGGGCAATGGATGAAAAACTGTTTTTT. This codes for CATSRGGAMDEKLFF.